One and the same sample provided the 32 T cell receptor beta chains below, sequenced in a study of blood T cell repertoires in COVID-19 (dated by TCRdb to 2018 to 2020). Library prep was done by the immunoSEQ multiplex PCR assay. The table was pulled from immuneACCESS by TCRdb, which kept in-frame rearrangements only. Such tables lose some clones; where checked, under half of the loss comes from unresolved V genes, and the rest has no known cause. The sample table holds around 93,000 clones, of which roughly 82% were seen once. The ten largest clones add up to 15% to 20% of the sample. Material for sequencing was peripheral blood. Receptors originate from an elderly man with acute or convalescent COVID-19.

The table lists this clone with a few counts. This chain links TRBV5-1 with TRBJ2-7, with D unclear. The length of the CDR3 is 12 residues. Germline V gene data show CDR1 as SGHRS and CDR2 as YFSETQ. The germline V and J ends were trimmed by 3 bases and 6 bases, with 10 bases remaining between them. CDR3 sequence reads: CASSYTGSEQYF. The CDR3 bases are TGCGCCAGCAGCTACACCGGGTCCGAGCAGTACTTC.

The table lists this clone with a few counts. This chain joins TRBV18 and TRBJ1-1, with TRBD1 as a possible D gene (6 bases). CDR3 length equals 18 residues. The V and J ends lost 2 bases and 5 bases respectively, with 24 bases between them. CDR1 and CDR2 from the germline V gene are KGHSH and LQKENI. The CDR3 reads CASSPLPQGGLGRTEAFF. The DNA of the CDR3 is TGTGCCAGCTCACCATTACCACAGGGTGGTCTAGGACGGACTGAAGCTTTCTTT.

The rearrangement joins TRBV30 to TRBJ2-2, with D possibly matching TRBD1 (6 bases). The CDR3 is 16 residues long. Looked up from germline, CDR1 is GTSNPN and CDR2 is SVGIG (reference sequence). V shed 0 bases and J shed 2 bases, with 13 bases lying between them. The CDR3 is CAWSVEPGDNTGELFF. CDR3 sequence (DNA): TGTGCCTGGAGTGTAGAGCCAGGGGATAACACCGGGGAGCTGTTTTTT.

The J gene is TRBJ1-6, the V gene TRBV6-2 or TRBV6-3; 7 positions match TRBD1. CDR3 length: 17 residues. V shed 6 bases and J 7 bases; nucleotides not matched to a gene: 15. Germline-derived CDR1 and CDR2 are MNHEY and SVGEGT. The CDR3, as DNA: TGTGCCAGCAGCATGGGAAGGGCAGGGACAGCGAATTCACCCCTCCACTTT. Translating gives CASSMGRAGTANSPLHF.

V usage is TRBV6-1 and J usage is TRBJ1-2, with D perhaps TRBD1 (6 bases). The CDR3 spans 13 residues. CDR1 MNHNS and CDR2 SASEGT come from the germline V gene. Deletions cut 3 bases from V and 5 bases from J, with 10 bases between. CDR3 sequence reads: CASSDTGTYGYTF. Here the CDR3 DNA reads TGTGCCAGCAGTGACACAGGGACGTATGGCTACACCTTC.

The CDR3 is CASNTQGYSNQPQHF. As DNA, the CDR3 is TGTGCCAGTAACACGCAGGGGTATAGCAATCAGCCCCAGCATTTT. The chain recombines TRBV19 with TRBJ1-5, with TRBD1 as a possible D gene (6 bases). Trimming took off 7 bases at V and 0 bases at J, with 13 bases between the two ends. CDR1 is LNHDA and CDR2 is SQIVND in the germline V gene (reference sequence). The length of the CDR3 is 15 residues.

The chain has TRBV5-6 and TRBJ2-1, with a weak D call TRBD2 (5 bases). The CDR3 spans 16 residues. CDR1 is SGHDT, CDR2 YYEEEE, per germline. The ends were cut back, 0 bases at V and 5 bases at J, with 15 bases in the middle. In DNA, the CDR3 is TGTGCCAGCAGCTTGGAGACTACTCCTTATAACAATGAGCAGTTCTTC. It specifies CASSLETTPYNNEQFF. Filled out from reference TRBV5-6 and TRBJ2-1, the complete variable domain reads DAGVTQSPTHLIKTRGQQVTLRCSPKSGHDTVSWYQQALGQGPQFIFQYYEEEERQRGNFPDRFSGHQFPNYSSELNVNALLLGDSALYLCASSLETTPYNNEQFFGPGTRLTVL.

The chain uses TRBV24-1 and TRBJ2-4; TRBD1 matches at 7 bases. The germline V gene has CDR1 KGHDR and CDR2 SFDVKD. This CDR3 is 15 amino acids long. V gave up 4 bases and J gave up 8 bases; unmatched junction bases: 10. CDR3 in DNA: TGTGCCACCAGTGAGTGGGGACAGAAGGTGTACATTCAGTACTTC. Amino acids: CATSEWGQKVYIQYF.

The chain has TRBV5-4 and TRBJ1-1; D possibly corresponds to TRBD1 (5 bases). V was pared by 1 base and J by 0 bases, with 7 bases between. There are 14 residues in the CDR3. Per the germline V gene, CDR1 is SGHNT and CDR2 is YYREEE (reference sequence). The CDR3 here is CASSLTGLNTEAFF. DNA of the CDR3: TGTGCCAGCAGCTTGACAGGCCTGAACACTGAAGCTTTCTTT.

This rearrangement joins TRBV6-5 to TRBJ1-2; 8 nucleotides match TRBD1. V was clipped by 4 bases and J by 3 bases; unmatched bases: 7. The CDR3 loop spans 15 amino acids. Germline CDR1 and CDR2: MNHEY and SVGAGI. CDR3 residues: CASSSDRGEYYGYTF. CDR3 sequence (DNA): TGTGCCAGCAGTTCAGACAGGGGCGAATACTATGGCTACACCTTC.

This clone occurred a few times. V gene TRBV5-6 combines with J gene TRBJ2-5, with 7 positions matching TRBD2. Germline V gene lookup returns CDR1 SGHDT and CDR2 YYEEEE. The CDR3 totals 16 residues. The junction had 8 bases not matched to a gene; V was cut back by 0 bases and J by 3 bases. CDR3 nucleotide sequence: TGTGCCAGCAGCTTGGGGAGGGGAGGGAAGGAAGAGACCCAGTACTTC. Its translation: CASSLGRGGKEETQYF. The variable domain in full, completed from reference TRBV5-6 and TRBJ2-5, reads DAGVTQSPTHLIKTRGQQVTLRCSPKSGHDTVSWYQQALGQGPQFIFQYYEEEERQRGNFPDRFSGHQFPNYSSELNVNALLLGDSALYLCASSLGRGGKEETQYFGPGTRLLVL.

V gene TRBV6-2 or TRBV6-3 combines with J gene TRBJ1-6; D gene uncertain. The V gene lost 6 bases and the J gene lost 8 bases, with 14 bases spanning the gap. Germline CDR1 is MNHEY and CDR2 is SVGEGT. This CDR3 spans 14 amino acids. CDR3 bases: TGTGCCAGCAGCCTGGCCCAGGCGTATTCACCCCTCCACTTT. Its translation: CASSLAQAYSPLHF.

V gene TRBV6-5 combines with J gene TRBJ2-7; D is perhaps TRBD2 (6 bases). Looked up from germline, CDR1 is MNHEY and CDR2 is SVGAGI. The CDR3 consists of 14 residues. Trimming stripped 2 bases from V and 2 bases from J, with 10 bases between. CDR3 coding DNA: TGTGCCAGCAGTTACGGGGCGGGAACCTACGAGCAGTACTTC. Translating gives CASSYGAGTYEQYF.

V is TRBV7-2 and J is TRBJ2-7; tentative D call: TRBD1 (5 bases). Deletions cut 7 bases from V and 4 bases from J, with 14 bases between. This CDR3 is 13 amino acids long. The V gene's germline CDR1 is SGHTA and CDR2 FQGNSA. The CDR3 nucleotides are TGTGCCAGCACCCTCGACCAGGGTTACGAGCAGTACTTC. It translates to CASTLDQGYEQYF.

In nucleotides, the CDR3 is TGTGCCATCAGTGAGCTAGCGACCGGCTCCTACGAGCAGTACTTC. Translated: CAISELATGSYEQYF. The rearrangement links TRBV10-3 to TRBJ2-7, with D possibly matching TRBD2 (6 bases). Trimming removed 2 bases from V and 0 bases from J, with 11 bases in between. Germline values: CDR1 ENHRY, CDR2 SYGVKD. The CDR3 runs to 15 residues.

This clone is a singleton in its sample. This rearrangement joins TRBV13 to TRBJ2-7; perhaps TRBD2 as D (5 bases). V was cut by 6 bases and J by 0 bases, with 9 bases left in between. This CDR3 is built from 13 residues. Germline V gene lookup returns CDR1 PRHDT and CDR2 FYEKMQ (reference sequence). CDR3 loop: CASREGFSYEQYF. DNA for the CDR3: TGTGCCAGCAGAGAGGGTTTCTCCTACGAGCAGTACTTC.

The rearrangement links TRBV2 to TRBJ2-5; a weak D match, TRBD2 (5 bases). The V end was cut by 6 bases, the J end by 1 base, with 9 bases between. Per germline, CDR1 SNHLY and CDR2 FYNNEI. This CDR3 spans 13 amino acids. CDR3 sequence: CASRREPQETQYF. The CDR3 coding sequence is TGTGCCAGCAGGAGGGAGCCCCAAGAGACCCAGTACTTC.

J is TRBJ2-1 and V is TRBV14; 9 bases align to TRBD2. The CDR3 covers 15 residues. Trimming took 2 bases from V and 8 from J; bases not matched to a gene: 7. Per the germline V gene, CDR1 is SGHDN and CDR2 is FVKESK. Here the CDR3 DNA reads TGTGCCAGCAGCCAATGGGTTAGCGGGAGCCATGAGCAGTTCTTC. Encoded protein: CASSQWVSGSHEQFF. The full variable domain, completed using reference TRBV14 and TRBJ2-1, is EAGVTQFPSHSVIEKGQTVTLRCDPISGHDNLYWYRRVMGKEIKFLLHFVKESKQDESGMPNNRFLAERTGGTYSTLKVQPAELEDSGVYFCASSQWVSGSHEQFFGPGTRLTVL.

The chain recombines TRBV7-2 with TRBJ2-5, with a possible D match to TRBD1 (5 bases). The germline V gene encodes CDR1 SGHTA and CDR2 FQGNSA. V gave up 0 bases and J gave up 2 bases, with 13 bases separating them. The CDR3 has 16 amino acids. The CDR3 loop is CASSLAKGSGQETQYF. DNA for the CDR3: TGTGCCAGCAGCTTAGCAAAGGGGTCAGGACAAGAGACCCAGTACTTC. The full variable domain, its missing parts supplied by reference TRBV7-2 and TRBJ2-5, is GAGVSQSPSNKVTEKGKDVELRCDPISGHTALYWYRQSLGQGLEFLIYFQGNSAPDKSGLPSDRFSAERTGGSVSTLTIQRTQQEDSAVYLCASSLAKGSGQETQYFGPGTRLLVL.

V usage is TRBV19 and J usage is TRBJ2-7, with TRBD1 as a possible D gene (5 bases). Trimming took off 6 bases at V and 6 bases at J, with 15 bases between the two ends. The CDR3 loop spans 13 amino acids. Germline V gene lookup returns CDR1 LNHDA and CDR2 SQIVND (reference sequence). CDR3 loop: CASRAGPVGEQYF. The CDR3 DNA reads TGTGCCAGTAGGGCAGGGCCTGTGGGCGAGCAGTACTTC.

The chain couples TRBV29-1 to TRBJ1-4; D is unclear. V was clipped by 7 bases and J by 5 bases, with 5 bases between them. Per the germline V gene, CDR1 is SQVTM and CDR2 is ANQGSEA. This CDR3 comprises 10 residues. This CDR3 reads CSALNEKLFF. DNA of the CDR3: TGCAGCGCCCTAAATGAAAAACTGTTTTTT.

The gene calls are TRBV4-3 and TRBJ1-2; D unclear. V was pared by 0 bases and J by 4 bases, with 12 bases between. CDR1 and CDR2 from the germline V gene are LGHNA and YSLEER. CDR3 length: 15 residues. In DNA form, the CDR3 reads TGCGCCAGCAGCCAAGATCGTACAGCCTCCTATGGCTACACCTTC. It specifies CASSQDRTASYGYTF.

The CDR3 is CASSQGSGGFYNEQFF. CDR3 nucleotides: TGCGCCAGCAGCCAAGGATCGGGAGGGTTTTACAATGAGCAGTTCTTC. This chain connects TRBV4-1 to TRBJ2-1; 8 bases are a match to TRBD2. V lost 1 base and J lost 4; bases outside the gene matches: 6. The V gene's germline CDR1 is MGHRA and CDR2 YSYEKL. The CDR3 loop spans 16 amino acids.

In its sample, this clone was seen once. The rearrangement links TRBV11-2 to TRBJ2-7, with a weak D call TRBD2 (5 bases). Germline V lookup: CDR1 SGHAT, CDR2 FQNNGV. There are 15 residues in the CDR3. The germline V and J ends were trimmed by 5 bases and 5 bases, with 19 bases remaining between them. CDR3 bases: TGTGCCAGCAGCCCCGGGGTCCTTCCCCGGGACGAGCAGTACTTC. This gives the protein CASSPGVLPRDEQYF.

The V and J genes are TRBV28 and TRBJ2-7, with D perhaps TRBD2 (5 bases). Germline V gene data show CDR1 as MDHEN and CDR2 as SYDVKM. The V end was cut by 6 bases, the J end by 6 bases, with 12 bases between. The CDR3 totals 12 residues. The CDR3 DNA is TGTGCCAGCAGCTCTGGACTTCCCGAGCAGTACTTC. It yields the protein CASSSGLPEQYF.

This chain connects TRBV5-4 to TRBJ1-2; no reliable D call. This CDR3 is built from 13 residues. Trimming shortened V by 1 base and J by 1 base, and 5 bases separated the two germline ends. CDR1 and CDR2 (germline): SGHNT, YYREEE (reference sequence). CDR3: CASSLNSNYGYTF. Here the CDR3 DNA reads TGTGCCAGCAGCTTGAACAGTAACTATGGCTACACCTTC.

The rearrangement links TRBV6-5 to TRBJ1-1, with D perhaps TRBD1 (5 bases). Trimming took 4 bases from V and 4 from J, leaving 13 bases between them. Germline CDR1 is MNHEY and CDR2 is SVGAGI. The CDR3 runs to 14 residues. CDR3 in DNA: TGTGCCAGCAGTTTTTGGACACTGGGCACTGAAGCTTTCTTT. Translation: CASSFWTLGTEAFF.

In this sample, this clone turned up a few times. This chain links TRBV19 with TRBJ2-1; 8 nucleotides line up with TRBD2. This CDR3 spans 16 amino acids. Germline values: CDR1 LNHDA, CDR2 SQIVND (reference sequence). Germline trimming cut 1 base from V and 9 bases from J; bases unmatched to any gene: 11. CDR3 coding DNA: TGTGCCAGTAGTATAGCATCTAGCGGGTCGGCGCGTGAGCAGTTCTTC. Protein sequence: CASSIASSGSAREQFF.

This chain uses TRBV19 with TRBJ2-7; 12 nucleotides align to TRBD2. CDR3 length: 15 amino acids. V trimming: 8 bases; J trimming: 1 base; junction bases outside the gene matches: 6. CDR1 is LNHDA and CDR2 is SQIVND in the germline V gene (reference sequence). As DNA, the CDR3 is TGTGCCAGTGCCACGACTAGCGGGGGATCCTACGAGCAGTACTTC. This codes for CASATTSGGSYEQYF.

V and J are TRBV7-9 and TRBJ1-1; D ambiguous. The V gene's germline CDR1 is SEHNR and CDR2 FQNEAQ (reference sequence). The CDR3 has 15 residues. With 5 bases removed from V and 0 bases from J, the gap between germline ends came to 13 bases. CDR3 in amino acids: CASSPLGRVNTEAFF. The CDR3 coding sequence is TGTGCCAGCAGCCCCCTGGGCAGAGTGAACACTGAAGCTTTCTTT.

The CDR3 DNA is TGTGCCAGCAGCCAAGATAGGGGGTCCAGGGAAAAACTGTTTTTT. Its protein product is CASSQDRGSREKLFF. The rearrangement links TRBV14 to TRBJ1-4; tentatively, D is TRBD1 (6 bases). Trimming removed 0 bases from V and 8 bases from J, with 13 bases in between. Germline assignment: CDR1 SGHDN and CDR2 FVKESK. The CDR3 loop spans 15 amino acids.

The rearrangement links TRBV11-2 to TRBJ2-7, with D possibly being TRBD2 (5 bases). Trimming cost V 0 bases and J 2 bases, with 8 bases left between them. The germline V gene has CDR1 SGHAT and CDR2 FQNNGV. The length of the CDR3 is 14 residues. The CDR3 sequence: CASSLEVGAYEQYF. The CDR3 DNA reads as TGTGCCAGCAGCTTAGAGGTCGGGGCCTACGAGCAGTACTTC.